The T cell receptor beta chain under discussion was sequenced for a study of response to subunit inactivated influenza vaccine. Study-wide points: Authors suggested each seasonal flu vaccination may recruit only limited numbers of new T cells.

TCRdb called the RT-PCR reads again in MiXCR, with one record for every CDR3 protein. The sample carries about 570,000 distinct CDR3 sequences, 11% recorded once. Concerning this clonotype itself: The antigen is unknown.

This CDR3 has 17 residues. Trimming pared 0 bases from V and 2 bases from J, leaving 17 bases between. Germline V lookup: CDR1 LGHNA, CDR2 YNFKEQ. The same sample was also used in a study of T cells expressing NK-cell markers. That work adds: 5'RACE template switching with UMIs produced the TCR beta cDNA. According to the study, TCR beta repertoires originated from sorted CD3+CD56+NKG2C+, CD3+CD56+NKG2C- and CD3+CD56-NKG2C+ T cells. Seven of the eight sequenced donors were classified as HCMV-seropositive, and one was classified as seronegative. Specificity for HCMV among expanded NKG2C+ T cell clones was not established.

The clonotype was recovered from a man aged 50-59 years who received an inactivated influenza vaccine. This chain uses TRBV4-2 with TRBJ2-7, with TRBD2 as a possible D gene (6 bases). The starting material was PBMCs from blood, obtained on the day of vaccination. The CDR3 sequence: CASSQDLAADPPYEQYF. The CDR3 bases are TGTGCCAGCAGCCAAGACTTAGCGGCGGACCCTCCCTACGAGCAGTACTTC.